These 9 T cell receptor beta chains share one sample of origin, sequenced in a study of blood T cell repertoires in COVID-19. Sequencing used immunoSEQ multiplex PCR; TCRdb keeps in-frame clones, though not all of them. The sample shows more than 75,000 clones, 85% to 90% of them seen only once. Input material: peripheral blood. The receptor set was obtained from a woman between 65 and 79 years old with acute or convalescent COVID-19.

The V gene is TRBV19, the J gene TRBJ2-5; D is possibly TRBD1 (5 bases). The CDR3 covers 15 residues. With 4 bases removed from V and 5 bases from J, the gap between germline ends came to 17 bases. Germline V gene sequence: CDR1 LNHDA, CDR2 SQIVND (reference sequence). CDR3 coding DNA: TGTGCCAGTAGTACCACACCCCAGGGTAGGGAGACCCAGTACTTC. Its translation is CASSTTPQGRETQYF.

In nucleotides, the CDR3 is TGTGCCAGCAGCCCTATTACCTACTCTGGAAACACCATATATTTT. Translated, it gives CASSPITYSGNTIYF. The chain has TRBV7-9 and TRBJ1-3, with D uncertain. The CDR3 consists of 15 residues. V gave up 5 bases and J gave up 0 bases, with 11 bases separating them. Germline V CDR1 and CDR2: SEHNR, FQNEAQ (reference sequence).

V and J are TRBV19 and TRBJ2-7, with 9 bases identical to TRBD2. V shed 6 bases, J shed 1 base, and the junction held 4 bases outside the gene matches. Germline V gene lookup returns CDR1 LNHDA and CDR2 SQIVND (reference sequence). The CDR3 covers 14 residues. CDR3 DNA sequence: TGTGCCAGTAGCCCTAGCGGGGTATCCTACGAGCAGTACGTC. Residues: CASSPSGVSYEQYV.

The rearrangement uses TRBV5-1 and TRBJ2-1, with D possibly being TRBD1 (5 bases). This CDR3 comprises 14 residues. V was cut by 4 bases and J by 7 bases, with 15 bases left in between. Germline lookup yields CDR1 SGHRS and CDR2 YFSETQ. The DNA for the CDR3 is TGCGCCAGCAGCCAATTGGATGGGGCGAATGAGCAGTTCTTC. This translates into CASSQLDGANEQFF.

CDR3: CSTLGKDRGLYGYTF. The CDR3 coding sequence is TGCAGCACATTGGGGAAGGACAGGGGGCTTTATGGCTACACCTTC. J is TRBJ1-2 and V is TRBV29-1, with 11 bases identical to TRBD1. V was clipped by 8 bases and J by 5 bases; unmatched bases: 13. The CDR3 runs 15 residues. CDR1 and CDR2 from the germline V gene are SQVTM and ANQGSEA.

The CDR3 protein is CASSELAGGEEQYV. The CDR3 DNA is TGTGCCAGCAGTGAACTAGCGGGGGGGGAAGAGCAGTACGTC. The chain joins TRBV6-1 to TRBJ2-7, with 12 bases that match TRBD2. CDR1 and CDR2 (germline): MNHNS, SASEGT. The V and J ends lost 2 bases and 7 bases, in that order; junction bases with no gene match: 3. The CDR3 has 14 residues.

Turning to this clone: At the DNA level, this CDR3 is encoded by other sequences in the same sample as well. The V and J genes are TRBV18 and TRBJ2-3; 11 bases are a match to TRBD2. With 3 bases clipped from V and 3 bases from J, the junction kept 2 bases outside the gene matches. Germline CDR1 KGHSH, CDR2 LQKENI. This CDR3 region has 15 residues. The CDR3 region is CASSPSGGATDTQYF. CDR3 in DNA: TGTGCCAGCTCACCTAGCGGGGGGGCAACAGATACGCAGTATTTT.

The chain links TRBV5-1 to TRBJ2-3; maybe TRBD2 (6 bases). Germline-derived CDR1 and CDR2 are SGHRS and YFSETQ. V gave up 0 bases and J gave up 7 bases, with 15 bases separating them. This CDR3 contains 15 residues. CDR3 sequence (DNA): TGCGCCAGCAGCTTGGCCTGGGAGGAGGGGCATACGCAGTATTTT. It is translated as CASSLAWEEGHTQYF.

The chain combines TRBV5-4 with TRBJ1-3; D unclear. This CDR3 is built from 15 residues. With 2 bases removed from V and 0 bases from J, the gap between germline ends came to 9 bases. The germline gives CDR1 SGHNT, CDR2 YYREEE (reference sequence). The DNA for the CDR3 is TGTGCCAGCAGCTTCGGGGTGACCTCTGGAAACACCATATATTTT. This codes for CASSFGVTSGNTIYF.